This section outlines one TCR beta chain sequence together with its context. This record comes from a study of blood T cell repertoires in COVID-19. On the study more broadly: Samples of COVID-19 (acute and convalescent) were obtained from the United States, Italy and Spain. Nucleic acid was either cDNA or gDNA, and it came from T cells, B-cell-depleted T cells, or PBMCs.

Methods used by the authors: The authors estimated nucleated cell counts from reference gene primer amplification. Using immunoSEQ multiplex PCR, the repertoire was profiled, and TCRdb retains in-frame clones only, with some absent. V and J calls and clone size are those listed in that table; D and trimming were worked out from the DNA. Counted here are about 86,000 clones, roughly 80% occurring once; the ten biggest clones make up 11%. Specimen: peripheral blood. The source is a man in his sixties or seventies with acute or convalescent COVID-19.

CDR3 nucleotides: TGCGCCAGCAGCCAAGAGGGTAGTGCAGGGACTTTTAATTCACCCCTCCACTTT. Amino acids: CASSQEGSAGTFNSPLHF. The chain uses TRBV4-1 and TRBJ1-6; perhaps TRBD1 as D (5 bases). Germline-derived CDR1 and CDR2 are MGHRA and YSYEKL. This CDR3 is 18 amino acids long. With 0 bases removed from V and 6 bases from J, the gap between germline ends came to 18 bases.